This T cell receptor (beta chain) derives from a study of T cell responses to AZD1222 COVID-19 vaccine. Study-wide findings and caveats: White British ancestry dominated among donors, who included more females, and clonal diversity was possibly underestimated. Two doses of AZD1222 preceded a rise in Spike-specific TCR breadth and depth. CD4 TCRs linked to vaccination spanned spike, dominating at 160-218 and 743-854.

CDR1 and CDR2 from the germline V gene are SGHNT and YYREEE (reference sequence). CDR3 length equals 11 residues. Trimming cost V 3 bases and J 5 bases, with 5 bases left between them. Assay used: immunoSEQ multiplex PCR; TCRdb lists only in-frame clones, some missing. The table lists some 150,000 clones, approximately 90% of them singletons. Worth noting for this clone: Its target is not known.

This TCR was recovered from an adult in good health. This specimen was peripheral blood, taken on day 0 of AZD1222 vaccination. J is TRBJ1-1 and V is TRBV5-4; the D gene is possibly TRBD1 (5 bases). The CDR3 DNA follows: TGTGCCAGCAGCTGGGGGACTGAAGCTTTCTTT. Protein: CASSWGTEAFF.